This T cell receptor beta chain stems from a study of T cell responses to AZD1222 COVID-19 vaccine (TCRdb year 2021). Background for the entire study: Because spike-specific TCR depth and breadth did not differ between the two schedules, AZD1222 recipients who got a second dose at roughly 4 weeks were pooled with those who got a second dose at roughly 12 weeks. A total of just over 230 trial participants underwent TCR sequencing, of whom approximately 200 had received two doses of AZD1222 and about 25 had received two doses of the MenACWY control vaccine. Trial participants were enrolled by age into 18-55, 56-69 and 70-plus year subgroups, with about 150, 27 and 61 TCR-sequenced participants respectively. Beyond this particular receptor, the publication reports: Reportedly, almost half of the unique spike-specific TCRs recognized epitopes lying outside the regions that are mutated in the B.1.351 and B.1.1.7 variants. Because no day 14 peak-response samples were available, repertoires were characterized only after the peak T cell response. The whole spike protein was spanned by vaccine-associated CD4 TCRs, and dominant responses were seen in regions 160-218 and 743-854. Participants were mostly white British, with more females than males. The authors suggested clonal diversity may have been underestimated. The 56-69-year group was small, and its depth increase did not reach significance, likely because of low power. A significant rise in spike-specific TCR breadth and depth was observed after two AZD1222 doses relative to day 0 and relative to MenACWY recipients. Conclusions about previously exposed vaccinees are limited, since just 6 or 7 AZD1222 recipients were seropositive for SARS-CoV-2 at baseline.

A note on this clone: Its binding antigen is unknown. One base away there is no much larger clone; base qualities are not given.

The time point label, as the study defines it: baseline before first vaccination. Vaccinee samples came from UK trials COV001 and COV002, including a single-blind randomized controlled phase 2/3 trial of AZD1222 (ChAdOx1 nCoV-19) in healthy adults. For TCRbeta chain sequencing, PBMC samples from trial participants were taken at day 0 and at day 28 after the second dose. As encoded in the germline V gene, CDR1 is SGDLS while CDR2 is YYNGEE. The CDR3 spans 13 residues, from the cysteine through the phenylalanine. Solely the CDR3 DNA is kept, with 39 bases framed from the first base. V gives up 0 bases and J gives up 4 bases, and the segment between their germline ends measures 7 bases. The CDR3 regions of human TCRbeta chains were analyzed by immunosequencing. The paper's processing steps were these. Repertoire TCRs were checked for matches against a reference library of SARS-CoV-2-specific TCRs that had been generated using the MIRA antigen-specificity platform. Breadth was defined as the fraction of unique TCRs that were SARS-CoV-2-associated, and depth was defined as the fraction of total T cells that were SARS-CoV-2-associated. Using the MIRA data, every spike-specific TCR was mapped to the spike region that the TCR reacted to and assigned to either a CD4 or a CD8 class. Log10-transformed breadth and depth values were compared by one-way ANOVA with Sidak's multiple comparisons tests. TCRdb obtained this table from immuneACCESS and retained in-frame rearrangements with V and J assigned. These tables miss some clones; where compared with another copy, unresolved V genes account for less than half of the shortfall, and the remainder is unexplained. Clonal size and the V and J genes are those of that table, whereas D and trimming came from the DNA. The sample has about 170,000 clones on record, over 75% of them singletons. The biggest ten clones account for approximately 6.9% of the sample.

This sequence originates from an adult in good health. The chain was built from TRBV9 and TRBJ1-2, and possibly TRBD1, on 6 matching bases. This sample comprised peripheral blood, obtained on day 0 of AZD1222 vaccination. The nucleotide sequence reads TGTGCCAGCAGCGTAGGACAGGCCTATGGCTACACCTTC. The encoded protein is CASSVGQAYGYTF.